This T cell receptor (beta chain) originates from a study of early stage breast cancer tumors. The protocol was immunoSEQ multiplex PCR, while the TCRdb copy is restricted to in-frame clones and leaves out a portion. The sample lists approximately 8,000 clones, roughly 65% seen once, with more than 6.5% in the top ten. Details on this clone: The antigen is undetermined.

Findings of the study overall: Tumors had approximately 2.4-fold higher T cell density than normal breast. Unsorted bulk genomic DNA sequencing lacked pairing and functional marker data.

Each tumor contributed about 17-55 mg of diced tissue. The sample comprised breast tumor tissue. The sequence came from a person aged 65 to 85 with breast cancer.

CDR3 residues: CASRPGTANTEAFF. For the CDR3, the DNA is TGCGCCAGCAGGCCCGGGACAGCCAACACTGAAGCTTTCTTT. The chain has TRBV5-1 and TRBJ1-1, with 7 bases that match TRBD1. The length of the CDR3 is 14 residues. Germline-derived CDR1 and CDR2 are SGHRS and YFSETQ. With 5 bases clipped from V and 2 bases from J, the junction kept 6 bases outside the gene matches.